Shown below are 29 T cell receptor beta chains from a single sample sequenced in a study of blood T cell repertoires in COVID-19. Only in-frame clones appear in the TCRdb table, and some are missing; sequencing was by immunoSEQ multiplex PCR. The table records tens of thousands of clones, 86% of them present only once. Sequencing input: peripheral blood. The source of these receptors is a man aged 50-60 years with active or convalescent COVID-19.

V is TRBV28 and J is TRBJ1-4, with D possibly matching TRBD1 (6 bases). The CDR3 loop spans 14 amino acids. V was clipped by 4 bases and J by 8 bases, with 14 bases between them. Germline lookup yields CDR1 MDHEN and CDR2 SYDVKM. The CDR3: CASSSQGMREKLFF. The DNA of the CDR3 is TGTGCCAGCAGTTCCCAGGGGATGAGGGAAAAACTGTTTTTT.

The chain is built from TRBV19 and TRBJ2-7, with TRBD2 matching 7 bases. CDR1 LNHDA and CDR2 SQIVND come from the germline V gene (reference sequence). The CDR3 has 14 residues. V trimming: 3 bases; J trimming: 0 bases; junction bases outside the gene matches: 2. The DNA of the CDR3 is TGTGCCAGTAGTATCAGGACTAGCTCCTACGAGCAGTACTTC. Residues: CASSIRTSSYEQYF.

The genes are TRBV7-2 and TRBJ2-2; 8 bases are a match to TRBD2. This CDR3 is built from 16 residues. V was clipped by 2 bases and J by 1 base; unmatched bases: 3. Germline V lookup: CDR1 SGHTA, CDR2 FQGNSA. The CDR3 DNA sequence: TGTGCCAGCAGCTTACTTGCGGGGGGGAACACCGGGGAGCTGTTTTTT. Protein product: CASSLLAGGNTGELFF.

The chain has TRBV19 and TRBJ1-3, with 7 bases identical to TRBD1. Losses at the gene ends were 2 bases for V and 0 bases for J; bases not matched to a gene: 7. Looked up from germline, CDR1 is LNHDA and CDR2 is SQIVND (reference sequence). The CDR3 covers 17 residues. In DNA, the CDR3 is TGTGCCAGTAGTATATCGGGACAGCCAGGCTCTGGAAACACCATATATTTT. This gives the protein CASSISGQPGSGNTIYF.

The CDR3 nucleotides read TGTGCCAGCAGCCCATGGACAGGGGCGGGCCACGAGCAGTACTTC. This encodes CASSPWTGAGHEQYF. This chain uses TRBV27 with TRBJ2-7; 9 nucleotides match TRBD1. V lost 6 bases and J lost 5; bases outside the gene matches: 11. Germline V gene sequence: CDR1 MNHEY, CDR2 SMNVEV (reference sequence). The CDR3 length is 15 residues.

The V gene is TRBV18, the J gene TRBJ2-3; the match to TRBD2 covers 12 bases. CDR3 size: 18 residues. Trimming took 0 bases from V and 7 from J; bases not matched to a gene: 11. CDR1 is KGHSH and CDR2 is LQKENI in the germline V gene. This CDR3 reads CASSPPQSTSGRVNTQYF. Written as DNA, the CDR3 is TGTGCCAGCTCACCACCGCAATCGACTAGCGGGAGAGTAAATACGCAGTATTTT.

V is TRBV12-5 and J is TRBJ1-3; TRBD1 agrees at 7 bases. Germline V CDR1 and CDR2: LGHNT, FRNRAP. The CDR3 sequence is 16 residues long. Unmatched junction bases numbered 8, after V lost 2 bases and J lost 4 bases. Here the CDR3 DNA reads TGTGCTAGTGGTTTGAGTATCAGGGGGTTCGGAAACACCATATATTTT. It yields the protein CASGLSIRGFGNTIYF. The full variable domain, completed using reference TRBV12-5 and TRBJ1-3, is DARVTQTPRHKVTEMGQEVTMRCQPILGHNTVFWYRQTMMQGLELLAYFRNRAPLDDSGMPKDRFSAEMPDATLATLKIQPSEPRDSAVYFCASGLSIRGFGNTIYFGEGSWLTVV.

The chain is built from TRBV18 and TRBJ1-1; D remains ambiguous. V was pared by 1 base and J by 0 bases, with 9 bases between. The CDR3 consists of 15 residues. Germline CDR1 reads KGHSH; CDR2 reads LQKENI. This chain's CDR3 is CASSPQEGMNTEAFF. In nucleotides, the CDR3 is TGTGCCAGCTCACCACAAGAGGGAATGAACACTGAAGCTTTCTTT.

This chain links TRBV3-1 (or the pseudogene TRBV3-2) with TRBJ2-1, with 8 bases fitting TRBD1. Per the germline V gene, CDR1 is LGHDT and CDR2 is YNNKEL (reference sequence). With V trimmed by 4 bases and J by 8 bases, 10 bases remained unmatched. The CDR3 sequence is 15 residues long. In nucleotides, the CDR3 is TGTGCCAGCAGCCTTGGGACAGGTTGGATAGATGAGCAGTTCTTC. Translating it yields CASSLGTGWIDEQFF.

The CDR3 spells CASSGGPGLAGVKETQYF. Here the CDR3 DNA reads TGTGCCAGCAGTGGAGGACCGGGACTAGCGGGAGTAAAAGAGACCCAGTACTTC. The chain joins TRBV25-1 to TRBJ2-5; 14 bases match TRBD2. The CDR3 spans 18 residues. Trimming cost V 4 bases and J 3 bases; bases outside gene matches: 10. Germline CDR1 reads MGHDK; CDR2 reads SYGVNS. Together with reference TRBV25-1 and TRBJ2-5, the CDR3 gives the full variable domain: EADIYQTPRYLVIGTGKKITLECSQTMGHDKMYWYQQDPGMELHLIHYSYGVNSTEKGDLSSESTVSRIRTEHFPLTLESARPSHTSQYLCASSGGPGLAGVKETQYFGPGTRLLVL.

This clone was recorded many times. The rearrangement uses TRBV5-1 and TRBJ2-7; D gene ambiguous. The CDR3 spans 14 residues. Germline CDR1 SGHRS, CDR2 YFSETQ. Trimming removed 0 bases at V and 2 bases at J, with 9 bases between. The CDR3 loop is CASSLDPSTYEQYF. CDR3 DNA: TGCGCCAGCAGCTTGGATCCATCTACCTACGAGCAGTACTTC.

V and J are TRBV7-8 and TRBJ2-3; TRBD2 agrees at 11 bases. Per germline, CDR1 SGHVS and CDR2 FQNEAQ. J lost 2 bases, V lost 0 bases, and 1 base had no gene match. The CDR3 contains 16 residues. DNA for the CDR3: TGTGCCAGCAGCTTAGCTAGCGGGAGGGCCACAGATACGCAGTATTTT. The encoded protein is CASSLASGRATDTQYF.

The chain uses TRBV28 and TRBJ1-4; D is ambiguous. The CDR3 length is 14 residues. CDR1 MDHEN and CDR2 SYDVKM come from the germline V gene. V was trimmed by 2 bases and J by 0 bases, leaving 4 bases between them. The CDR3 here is CASSLRATNEKLFF. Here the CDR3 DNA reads TGTGCCAGCAGTTTAAGAGCAACTAATGAAAAACTGTTTTTT.

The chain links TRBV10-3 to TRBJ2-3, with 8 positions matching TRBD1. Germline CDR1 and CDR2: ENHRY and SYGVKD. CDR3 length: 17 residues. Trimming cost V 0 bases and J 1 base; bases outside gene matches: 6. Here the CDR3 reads CAISESWAGQGTDTQYF. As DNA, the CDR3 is TGTGCCATCAGTGAGTCGTGGGCGGGACAGGGCACAGATACGCAGTATTTT.

CDR3: CASSRYRDRGLNSPLHF. CDR3 nucleotide sequence: TGTGCCAGCAGCAGATACCGGGACAGGGGGCTTAATTCACCCCTCCACTTT. V and J are TRBV27 and TRBJ1-6; 12 bases agree with TRBD1. The CDR3 is made up of 17 amino acids. The germline gives CDR1 MNHEY, CDR2 SMNVEV (reference sequence). After removal of 6 bases from V and 6 bases from J, the junction contained 9 bases not matched to a gene.

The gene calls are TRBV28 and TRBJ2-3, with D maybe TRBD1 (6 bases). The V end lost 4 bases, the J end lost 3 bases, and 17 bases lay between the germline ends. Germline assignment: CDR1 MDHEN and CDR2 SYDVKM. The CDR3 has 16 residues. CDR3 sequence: CASSSPSQGVTDTQYF. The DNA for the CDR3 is TGTGCCAGCAGTTCGCCATCACAGGGCGTGACAGATACGCAGTATTTT.

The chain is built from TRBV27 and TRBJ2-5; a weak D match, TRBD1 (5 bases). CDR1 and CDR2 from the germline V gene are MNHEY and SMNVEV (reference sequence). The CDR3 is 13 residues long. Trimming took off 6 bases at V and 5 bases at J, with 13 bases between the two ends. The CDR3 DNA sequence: TGTGCCAGCAGAAAAAGGGGTTTGGAGACCCAGTACTTC. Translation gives CASRKRGLETQYF.

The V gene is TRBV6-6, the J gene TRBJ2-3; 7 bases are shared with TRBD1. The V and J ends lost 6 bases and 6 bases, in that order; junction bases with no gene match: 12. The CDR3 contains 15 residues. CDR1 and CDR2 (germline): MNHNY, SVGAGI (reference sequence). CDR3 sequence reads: CASSILGQGDDTQYF. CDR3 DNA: TGTGCCAGCAGCATTTTGGGGCAGGGGGATGATACGCAGTATTTT.

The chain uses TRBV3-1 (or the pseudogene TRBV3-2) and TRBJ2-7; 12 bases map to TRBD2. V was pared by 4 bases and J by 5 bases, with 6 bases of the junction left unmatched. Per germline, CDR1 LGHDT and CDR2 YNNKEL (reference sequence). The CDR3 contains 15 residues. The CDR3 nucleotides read TGTGCCAGCAGCCCCAGGACTAGCGGGAACCACGAGCAGTACTTC. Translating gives CASSPRTSGNHEQYF.

CDR3 amino acids: CASSPRRQGATEKLFF. The CDR3 DNA reads TGTGCCAGCAGCCCCCGACGACAGGGGGCGACGGAAAAACTGTTTTTT. The rearrangement joins TRBV6-6 to TRBJ1-4; TRBD1 agrees at 10 bases. V was pared by 6 bases and J by 8 bases, with 12 bases of the junction left unmatched. Germline loops: CDR1 MNHNY, CDR2 SVGAGI (reference sequence). The CDR3 sequence is 16 residues long.

DNA for the CDR3: TGCGCCAGCAGCCACGGGGGGGATGCCACCGGGGAGCTGTTTTTT. Residues: CASSHGGDATGELFF. The V gene is TRBV5-1, the J gene TRBJ2-2, with TRBD2 identical over 8 bases. Germline V gene sequence: CDR1 SGHRS, CDR2 YFSETQ. There are 15 residues in the CDR3. J lost 4 bases, V lost 4 bases, and 6 bases had no gene match.

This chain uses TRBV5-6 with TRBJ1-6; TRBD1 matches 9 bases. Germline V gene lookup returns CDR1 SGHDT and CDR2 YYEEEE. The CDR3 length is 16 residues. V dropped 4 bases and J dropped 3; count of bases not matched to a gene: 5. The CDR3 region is CASSPTGGIYNSPLHF. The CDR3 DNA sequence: TGTGCCAGCAGCCCAACAGGGGGCATCTATAATTCACCCCTCCACTTT.

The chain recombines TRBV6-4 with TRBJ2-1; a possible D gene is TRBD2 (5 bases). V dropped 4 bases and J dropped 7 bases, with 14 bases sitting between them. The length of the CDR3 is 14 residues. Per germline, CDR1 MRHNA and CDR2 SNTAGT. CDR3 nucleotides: TGTGCCAGCAGTGTGACTACTTGGGTAAATGAGCAGTTCTTC. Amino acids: CASSVTTWVNEQFF.

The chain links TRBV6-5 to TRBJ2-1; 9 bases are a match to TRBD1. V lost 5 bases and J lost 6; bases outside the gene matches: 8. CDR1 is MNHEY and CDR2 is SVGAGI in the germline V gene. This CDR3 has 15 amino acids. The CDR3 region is CASSQDRGRFNEQFF. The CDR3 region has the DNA TGTGCCAGCAGTCAGGACAGGGGCCGATTCAATGAGCAGTTCTTC.

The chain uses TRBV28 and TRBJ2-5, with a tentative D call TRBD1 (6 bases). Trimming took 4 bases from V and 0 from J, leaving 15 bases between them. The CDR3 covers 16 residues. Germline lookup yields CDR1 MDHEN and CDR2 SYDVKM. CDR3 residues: CASSSYWGRHQETQYF. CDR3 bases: TGTGCCAGCAGTTCCTATTGGGGGCGGCACCAAGAGACCCAGTACTTC.

DNA for the CDR3: TGTGCCAGCAGCACAAACGGGAGGAGGAATTCACCCCTCCACTTT. Translated, it gives CASSTNGRRNSPLHF. The chain carries TRBV5-4 and TRBJ1-6; D unresolved. Germline CDR1 reads SGHNT; CDR2 reads YYREEE (reference sequence). This CDR3 is built from 15 residues. Trimming took 4 bases from V and 7 from J, leaving 15 bases between them.

This CDR3 reads CASSIRSSGGSNEQFF. CDR3 nucleotides: TGTGCCAGTAGTATCCGAAGTAGCGGGGGGTCCAATGAGCAGTTCTTC. The chain is built from TRBV19 and TRBJ2-1; 10 bases fit TRBD2. V shed 3 bases, J shed 6 bases, and the junction held 8 bases outside the gene matches. The CDR3 loop spans 16 amino acids. CDR1 LNHDA and CDR2 SQIVND come from the germline V gene (reference sequence).

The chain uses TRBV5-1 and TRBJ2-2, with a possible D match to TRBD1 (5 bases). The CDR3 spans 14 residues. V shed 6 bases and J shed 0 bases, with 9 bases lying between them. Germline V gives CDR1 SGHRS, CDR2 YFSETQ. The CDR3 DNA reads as TGCGCCAGCAAGGGGCAGGCGAACACCGGGGAGCTGTTTTTT. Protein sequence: CASKGQANTGELFF.

The CDR3 is CASSIDVHDTSPYEQYF. The DNA for the CDR3 is TGTGCCAGTAGTATAGATGTCCACGACACCTCCCCCTACGAGCAGTACTTC. This chain links TRBV19 with TRBJ2-7; D remains ambiguous. Trimming removed 0 bases from V and 2 bases from J, with 17 bases in between. Germline V CDR1 and CDR2: LNHDA, SQIVND (reference sequence). The CDR3 is made up of 17 amino acids.